Below are 14 T cell receptor beta chains sequenced from a single sample in a study of patients and donors after allogeneic stem cell transplantation. TCRdb ran MiXCR on the RT-PCR reads and lists one entry per CDR3 protein. The sample yields about 110,000 distinct CDR3 sequences, around 36% seen once. The sample was blood, either unsorted or a sorted T cell fraction (not recorded which). Every receptor here comes from a human donor who was either an allogeneic HSCT recipient or a stem cell or donor lymphocyte infusion donor (not recorded which). It is not recorded whose cells these are; they may come from a transplant donor.

The chain joins TRBV6-6 to TRBJ1-5; D ambiguous. CDR3 length equals 17 residues. V was pared by 3 bases and J by 7 bases, with 22 bases between. CDR1 is MNHNY, CDR2 SVGAGI, per germline (reference sequence). The chain's CDR3 is CASSYPLLFGEGQPQHF. For the CDR3, the DNA is TGTGCCAGCAGTTATCCCCTGCTATTCGGGGAAGGACAGCCCCAGCATTTT.

This chain connects TRBV10-3 to TRBJ2-3; 13 nucleotides match TRBD2. The germline V gene encodes CDR1 ENHRY and CDR2 SYGVKD. V dropped 8 bases and J dropped 2; count of bases not matched to a gene: 10. This CDR3 is built from 17 residues. DNA of the CDR3: TGTGCCATCCGCCCGGGACTAGCGGGAAACTACACAGATACGCAGTATTTT. This sequence encodes CAIRPGLAGNYTDTQYF.

This clonotype occurred a few times. For the CDR3, the DNA is TGTGCCAGCAGACAGGGGGGGACCACTGAAGCTTTCTTT. It encodes CASRQGGTTEAFF. The rearrangement joins TRBV28 to TRBJ1-1; 8 positions agree with TRBD1. CDR1 and CDR2 (germline): MDHEN, SYDVKM. Trimming cost V 6 bases and J 4 bases; bases outside gene matches: 4. CDR3 size: 13 residues.

This clonotype has at least ten counts. This chain joins TRBV20-1 and TRBJ1-5, with D perhaps TRBD1 (5 bases). The germline V and J ends were trimmed by 3 bases and 2 bases, with 5 bases remaining between them. Per germline, CDR1 DFQATT and CDR2 SNEGSKA (reference sequence). CDR3 length: 12 amino acids. CDR3 loop: CSASRGNQPQHF. The CDR3 nucleotides are TGCAGTGCTAGCAGGGGCAATCAGCCCCAGCATTTT.

The chain recombines TRBV12-3 or TRBV12-4 with TRBJ2-6; D unresolved. This CDR3 is built from 19 residues. The V end was cut by 5 bases, the J end by 0 bases, with 20 bases between. CDR3 DNA sequence: TGTGCCAGCAGTCACTTCATACGCCCCCCTCTCTCTGGGGCCAACGTCCTGACTTTC. Protein sequence: CASSHFIRPPLSGANVLTF.

The rearrangement joins TRBV29-1 to TRBJ2-3, with 7 bases lining up with TRBD1. The trim removed 6 bases at V and 5 bases at J, leaving 14 bases unmatched. Germline V CDR1 and CDR2: SQVTM, ANQGSEA. This CDR3 region has 15 residues. The CDR3 region has the DNA TGCAGCGTGTCGGGACAGCGAGGCTCCCGAGATACGCAGTATTTT. Protein: CSVSGQRGSRDTQYF.

The gene calls are TRBV4-2 and TRBJ1-1, with no clear D. Germline assignment: CDR1 LGHNA and CDR2 YNFKEQ. The V end lost 0 bases, the J end lost 3 bases, and 14 bases lay between the germline ends. The CDR3 extends over 16 amino acids. The CDR3 DNA reads TGTGCCAGCAGCCAAGAGGAGAAAGACATCGACACTGAAGCTTTCTTT. As protein: CASSQEEKDIDTEAFF.

This chain links TRBV18 with TRBJ2-2, with a tentative D call TRBD2 (6 bases). Germline V CDR1 and CDR2: KGHSH, LQKENI. Trimming took 0 bases from V and 1 from J, leaving 15 bases between them. This CDR3 is 18 amino acids long. The CDR3 nucleotides read TGTGCCAGCTCACCACCTGGCTTAGCGGCCCTGAACACCGGGGAGCTGTTTTTT. Amino acids: CASSPPGLAALNTGELFF.

The V call is TRBV29-1, the J call TRBJ2-1; the match to TRBD2 covers 7 bases. After removal of 7 bases from V and 9 bases from J, the junction contained 15 bases not matched to a gene. Germline CDR1 and CDR2: SQVTM and ANQGSEA. This CDR3 spans 14 amino acids. CDR3 protein: CSASVTGLSGEQFF. The CDR3, as DNA: TGCAGCGCCTCTGTGACGGGACTATCGGGTGAGCAGTTCTTC.

The genes are TRBV28 and TRBJ2-7; D not resolved. V dropped 6 bases and J dropped 6 bases, with 6 bases sitting between them. Germline CDR1 is MDHEN and CDR2 is SYDVKM. This CDR3 has 10 amino acids. DNA of the CDR3: TGTGCCAGCAGAGACCGCGAGCAGTACTTC. Residues: CASRDREQYF.

V usage is TRBV4-3 and J usage is TRBJ2-1; D not certain. Germline V gives CDR1 LGHNA, CDR2 YSLEER. Trimming stripped 0 bases from V and 6 bases from J, with 12 bases between. CDR3 size: 15 residues. The CDR3 spells CASSQEGLEINEQFF. CDR3 sequence (DNA): TGCGCCAGCAGCCAAGAAGGGCTAGAGATCAATGAGCAGTTCTTC.

This clonotype showed up just a few times. The chain combines TRBV18 with TRBJ2-1, with TRBD1 as a possible D gene (7 bases). CDR1 and CDR2 (germline): KGHSH, LQKENI. The CDR3 is made up of 14 amino acids. Trimming removed 5 bases at V and 7 bases at J, with 15 bases between. CDR3 sequence: CASSAGQTANEQFF. CDR3 nucleotides: TGTGCCAGCTCAGCGGGACAGACGGCGAATGAGCAGTTCTTC.

This chain joins TRBV29-1 and TRBJ2-7; TRBD2 agrees at 8 bases. Germline CDR1 reads SQVTM; CDR2 reads ANQGSEA. This CDR3 comprises 15 residues. V was pared by 4 bases and J by 2 bases, with 10 bases of the junction left unmatched. CDR3 DNA sequence: TGCAGCGTTGTTATGCGGGAGGTCTGGGCCTACGAGCAGTACTTC. This gives the protein CSVVMREVWAYEQYF.

On this clonotype: Compared with germline, one end of the junction differs, possibly owing to a read error. The J gene is TRBJ2-3, the V gene TRBV5-1; D gene uncertain. The CDR3 sequence is 11 residues long. Germline V lookup: CDR1 SGHRS, CDR2 YFSETQ. CDR3 amino acids: CASSFTDTQYF. In DNA, the CDR3 is TGTGCCAGCAGCTTCACAGATACGCAGTATTTT.